This entry lists 31 T cell receptor beta chains sequenced from one sample in a study of shared clonotypes between healthy human individuals. Assay: immunoSEQ multiplex PCR; the TCRdb copy retains only in-frame clones and omits some. The sample contains some 2.1 million clones, 85% to 95% of which appear only once. The source material was naive CD4+ T cells sorted from blood. The subset here: CD45RA+ positively selected. These receptors all stem from a man aged 18 to 30 in good health.

The chain has TRBV9 and TRBJ2-7; 15 bases are shared with TRBD2. The CDR3 totals 16 residues. The ends lost 4 bases at V and 6 bases at J; junction bases unmatched: 8. The germline V gene encodes CDR1 SGDLS and CDR2 YYNGEE. The CDR3 sequence: CASSLRTSGRGSEQYF. Written as DNA, the CDR3 is TGTGCCAGCAGCCTCCGGACTAGCGGGAGGGGATCCGAGCAGTACTTC.

V usage is TRBV6-5 and J usage is TRBJ2-3, with D unclear. The CDR3 spans 12 residues. The germline V gene encodes CDR1 MNHEY and CDR2 SVGAGI. V lost 4 bases to trimming and J lost 8 bases, with 10 bases between them. The chain's CDR3 is CASSFRPGTQYF. The CDR3 bases are TGTGCCAGCAGTTTCCGACCTGGTACGCAGTATTTT.

This chain links TRBV7-9 with TRBJ2-7; D gene ambiguous. The length of the CDR3 is 12 residues. The V gene lost 5 bases and the J gene lost 6 bases, with 11 bases spanning the gap. The germline V gene has CDR1 SEHNR and CDR2 FQNEAQ (reference sequence). The chain's CDR3 is CASSPDFTEQYF. As DNA, the CDR3 is TGTGCCAGCAGCCCAGACTTCACCGAGCAGTACTTC.

The chain joins TRBV19 to TRBJ2-2; TRBD2 matches 7 bases. In germline, CDR1 is LNHDA, CDR2 SQIVND (reference sequence). The CDR3 has 16 residues. V lost 0 bases and J lost 7; bases outside the gene matches: 8. In nucleotides, the CDR3 is TGTGCCAGTAGTATAGATCGACTAGCCATAAACGGGGAGCTGTTTTTT. Protein: CASSIDRLAINGELFF.

The chain combines TRBV2 with TRBJ2-7, with 10 bases aligning to TRBD2. Trimming cost V 6 bases and J 0 bases; bases outside gene matches: 5. Germline CDR1 reads SNHLY; CDR2 reads FYNNEI. This CDR3 is 15 amino acids long. This CDR3 is CASRLAGVNSYEQYF. The CDR3 DNA reads TGTGCCAGCAGGCTAGCGGGGGTAAACTCCTACGAGCAGTACTTC.

This clone was seen a single time. This chain connects TRBV6-5 to TRBJ2-1, with D tentatively TRBD2 (6 bases). Trimming removed 6 bases at V and 6 bases at J, with 15 bases between. CDR1 is MNHEY, CDR2 SVGAGI, per germline. The CDR3 covers 14 residues. The DNA of the CDR3 is TGTGCCAGCAGGGGGAGGAAAGTGGCCAATGAGCAGTTCTTC. It specifies CASRGRKVANEQFF.

This chain joins TRBV6-5 and TRBJ2-5; D unresolved. CDR1 and CDR2 from the germline V gene are MNHEY and SVGAGI. Trimming shortened V by 0 bases and J by 1 base, and 12 bases separated the two germline ends. CDR3 length: 16 amino acids. The CDR3 DNA reads TGTGCCAGCAGTTACTCGAGTGATCACAGCCAAGAGACCCAGTACTTC. It is translated as CASSYSSDHSQETQYF.

The chain employs TRBV5-6 and TRBJ2-4, with TRBD1 as a possible D gene (5 bases). In germline, CDR1 is SGHDT, CDR2 YYEEEE. V lost 0 bases and J 9 bases, leaving 16 bases between the germline ends. This CDR3 spans 15 amino acids. The CDR3 bases are TGTGCCAGCAGCTTGGAAGACAGACCTAACGGCATTCAGTACTTC. Translated: CASSLEDRPNGIQYF.

V and J are TRBV18 and TRBJ2-5; D perhaps matches TRBD1 (6 bases). V was trimmed by 8 bases and J by 5 bases, leaving 15 bases between them. CDR3 length: 13 residues. Germline CDR1 KGHSH, CDR2 LQKENI. The CDR3 coding sequence is TGTGCCAGCACCGGGACACCCTCGGAGACCCAGTACTTC. Translation: CASTGTPSETQYF.

About this clone itself: Without the conserved terminal phenylalanine or tryptophan, this CDR3 likely stems from a read error. Because the CDR3's place on the DNA is in doubt, the DNA is left out and the CDR3 is given as listed by TCRdb. The chain couples TRBV7-4 to TRBJ2-7. Germline V CDR1 and CDR2: SGHVT, SQSDAQ. The CDR3 is made up of 10 amino acids, end residues included. CDR3 sequence reads: CASSPPPDEN.

The CDR3 nucleotides are TGTGCCAGCTCACCGGGCAGAAACTATGGCTACACCTTC. This translates into CASSPGRNYGYTF. The rearrangement links TRBV18 to TRBJ1-2; D is undetermined. V lost 3 bases and J lost 2, with 7 bases in between. Germline-derived CDR1 and CDR2 are KGHSH and LQKENI. This CDR3 is 13 amino acids long.

This clone was seen just once. The chain joins TRBV5-4 to TRBJ1-1; no reliable D call. Trimming took off 4 bases at V and 0 bases at J, with 16 bases between the two ends. The CDR3 totals 16 residues. Per germline, CDR1 SGHNT and CDR2 YYREEE (reference sequence). CDR3 residues: CASSRRTTRMNTEAFF. CDR3 nucleotide sequence: TGTGCCAGCAGCCGAAGGACTACAAGAATGAACACTGAAGCTTTCTTT.

The rearrangement uses TRBV2 and TRBJ1-5; D not certain. The V and J ends lost 9 bases and 10 bases respectively, with 16 bases between them. The CDR3 contains 12 residues. The germline CDR1 and CDR2 sequences are SNHLY and FYNNEI. DNA of the CDR3: TGTGCCAGTGGGGATAGGAAAAGCCCCCAGCATTTT. This sequence encodes CASGDRKSPQHF.

The genes are TRBV5-8 and TRBJ2-5; D tentatively fits TRBD1 or TRBD2 (6 bases each). V was clipped by 4 bases and J by 5 bases, with 21 bases between them. From germline, CDR1 is SGHTS and CDR2 YDEGEE. This CDR3 is 16 amino acids long. CDR3 sequence: CASSPEVWGARETQYF. The CDR3 nucleotides read TGTGCCAGCAGCCCCGAGGTGTGGGGGGCCCGCGAGACCCAGTACTTC. Based on the CDR3 plus reference TRBV5-8 and TRBJ2-5, the full variable domain is EAGVTQSPTHLIKTRGQQATLRCSPISGHTSVYWYQQALGLGLQFLLWYDEGEERNRGNFPPRFSGRQFPNYSSELNVNALELEDSALYLCASSPEVWGARETQYFGPGTRLLVL.

This clone showed up just once. The V gene is TRBV25-1, the J gene TRBJ2-7; 8 bases are a match to TRBD1. This CDR3 has 15 amino acids. V lost 5 bases to trimming and J lost 2 bases; unmatched junction nucleotides: 8. Germline V gene lookup returns CDR1 MGHDK and CDR2 SYGVNS. In nucleotides, the CDR3 is TGTGCCAGCAGTATTTCCGGGACAGGCGCCTACGAGCAGTACTTC. It specifies CASSISGTGAYEQYF.

The chain employs TRBV6-1 and TRBJ2-1; 10 nucleotides match TRBD2. The CDR3 sequence is 14 residues long. Germline CDR1 and CDR2: MNHNS and SASEGT. J gave up 5 bases and V 6 bases, and 4 bases lay outside the gene matches. DNA for the CDR3: TGTGCCAGCAGATTAGCGGGAGGTAACAATGAGCAGTTCTTC. Translated: CASRLAGGNNEQFF.

The chain recombines TRBV10-3 with TRBJ2-2, with D possibly matching TRBD2 (6 bases). The CDR3 runs to 17 residues. In germline, CDR1 is ENHRY, CDR2 SYGVKD. V was clipped by 3 bases and J by 2 bases, with 16 bases between them. The CDR3 bases are TGTGCCATCAGTGAAGGATCTGGGGGGACCAACACCGGGGAGCTGTTTTTT. Translating gives CAISEGSGGTNTGELFF.

This clone came up many times. The chain couples TRBV5-1 to TRBJ2-1; perhaps D is TRBD1 or TRBD2 (5 bases each). The CDR3 covers 13 residues. V was cut by 6 bases and J by 10 bases, with 17 bases left in between. In germline, CDR1 is SGHRS, CDR2 YFSETQ. The CDR3 protein is CASKGLAPGEQFF. In DNA form, the CDR3 reads TGCGCCAGCAAGGGGCTAGCCCCAGGAGAGCAGTTCTTC.

The V call is TRBV6-6, the J call TRBJ2-5, with D unresolved. Germline loops: CDR1 MNHNY, CDR2 SVGAGI (reference sequence). Between the trimmed V and J ends, which lost 6 bases and 5 bases, there was a span of 13 bases. The CDR3 is 13 amino acids. The CDR3 region has the DNA TGTGCCAGCAGAGGACCGCAAGGGGAGACCCAGTACTTC. Residues: CASRGPQGETQYF.

The chain couples TRBV5-5 to TRBJ1-5; 7 nucleotides match TRBD1. With V trimmed by 0 bases and J by 5 bases, 2 bases remained unmatched. CDR1 and CDR2 (germline): SGHKS, YYEKEE (reference sequence). The CDR3 loop spans 14 amino acids. The CDR3 region has the DNA TGTGCCAGCAGCTTGGTAGGGGGCCATCAGCCCCAGCATTTT. This encodes CASSLVGGHQPQHF.

This chain joins TRBV7-6 and TRBJ2-5; D perhaps matches TRBD2 (6 bases). V was clipped by 5 bases and J by 5 bases, with 21 bases between them. Germline CDR1 reads SGHVS; CDR2 reads FNYEAQ. The CDR3 length is 16 residues. Written as DNA, the CDR3 is TGTGCCAGCAGCCTACACGGGGGAGCAGGGAGGGAGACCCAGTACTTC. Its translation is CASSLHGGAGRETQYF.

This clone was recorded at least ten times. V and J are TRBV18 and TRBJ2-7; D remains unclear. The CDR3 contains 14 residues. Trimming took 2 bases from V and 0 from J, leaving 8 bases between them. Germline V CDR1 and CDR2: KGHSH, LQKENI. The CDR3 is CASSPSLNSYEQYF. The CDR3, as DNA: TGTGCCAGCTCACCATCGCTCAACTCCTACGAGCAGTACTTC.

J is TRBJ1-5 and V is TRBV7-9, with TRBD1 as a possible D gene (6 bases). The CDR3 runs 17 residues. Trimming pared 1 base from V and 2 bases from J, leaving 15 bases between. CDR1 is SEHNR and CDR2 is FQNEAQ in the germline V gene (reference sequence). CDR3 residues: CASSLGQGRAGNQPQHF. The CDR3 region has the DNA TGTGCCAGCAGCTTAGGCCAGGGGAGAGCAGGCAATCAGCCCCAGCATTTT.

The chain carries TRBV6-5 and TRBJ2-5; 7 bases are a match to TRBD2. Germline V gene data show CDR1 as MNHEY and CDR2 as SVGAGI. The CDR3 sequence is 14 residues long. V trimming: 6 bases; J trimming: 1 base; junction bases outside the gene matches: 5. In DNA, the CDR3 is TGTGCCAGCAGCCGGTCGGGGGGCCAAGAGACCCAGTACTTC. Translation: CASSRSGGQETQYF.

This chain connects TRBV27 to TRBJ1-2; D is undetermined. The V end lost 3 bases, the J end lost 5 bases, and 13 bases lay between the germline ends. The germline V gene has CDR1 MNHEY and CDR2 SMNVEV (reference sequence). This CDR3 spans 14 amino acids. CDR3 DNA sequence: TGTGCCAGCAGTTTTGATATAGGGAAATATGGCTACACCTTC. Amino acid sequence: CASSFDIGKYGYTF.

The chain couples TRBV7-3 to TRBJ2-5, with TRBD1 matching over 8 bases. The V gene's germline CDR1 is SGHTA and CDR2 FQGTGA. CDR3 length equals 15 residues. The ends lost 2 bases at V and 2 bases at J; junction bases unmatched: 4. In DNA, the CDR3 is TGTGCCAGCAGCTTAGGAGGGACAGGTCAAGAGACCCAGTACTTC. Amino acids: CASSLGGTGQETQYF.

The genes are TRBV2 and TRBJ1-2; possible D gene TRBD1, 5 bases. This CDR3 is 13 amino acids long. Germline V gene sequence: CDR1 SNHLY, CDR2 FYNNEI. V was trimmed by 3 bases and J by 2 bases, leaving 7 bases between them. The CDR3 loop reads CASSDPGNYGYTF. CDR3 sequence (DNA): TGTGCCAGCAGTGACCCAGGGAACTATGGCTACACCTTC.

The chain recombines TRBV4-3 with TRBJ2-7; TRBD1 matches at 9 bases. The CDR3 contains 17 residues. The germline CDR1 and CDR2 sequences are LGHNA and YSLEER. Unmatched junction bases numbered 9, after V lost 0 bases and J lost 3 bases. The CDR3 protein is CASSQDSPWGQGYEQYF. The CDR3 bases are TGCGCCAGCAGCCAAGACTCCCCCTGGGGACAGGGCTACGAGCAGTACTTC.

The genes are TRBV11-2 and TRBJ2-2; TRBD1 is a possible D gene (5 bases). Germline CDR1 SGHAT, CDR2 FQNNGV. Trimming left V 7 bases short and J 5 bases short, with 20 bases between. The CDR3 runs 16 residues. The CDR3 sequence: CASISLQGPRTGELFF. For the CDR3, the DNA is TGTGCCAGCATCTCCCTCCAGGGTCCTCGTACCGGGGAGCTGTTTTTT. Based on the CDR3 plus reference TRBV11-2 and TRBJ2-2, the full variable domain is EAGVAQSPRYKIIEKRQSVAFWCNPISGHATLYWYQQILGQGPKLLIQFQNNGVVDDSQLPKDRFSAERLKGVDSTLKIQPAKLEDSAVYLCASISLQGPRTGELFFGEGSRLTVL.

J is TRBJ1-1 and V is TRBV7-8; D is undetermined. The CDR3 consists of 14 residues. The V end was cut by 5 bases, the J end by 0 bases, with 10 bases between. CDR1 and CDR2 (germline): SGHVS, FQNEAQ. The CDR3 DNA reads as TGTGCCAGCAGCCGCGACGGCTTGAACACTGAAGCTTTCTTT. It translates to CASSRDGLNTEAFF.

The chain links TRBV19 to TRBJ1-1; 9 nucleotides line up with TRBD1. The trim removed 5 bases at V and 6 bases at J, leaving 7 bases unmatched. Germline CDR1 LNHDA, CDR2 SQIVND (reference sequence). The CDR3 has 14 residues. CDR3 in amino acids: CASSPMTGGSEAFF. The CDR3 DNA follows: TGTGCCAGTAGTCCAATGACAGGGGGATCTGAAGCTTTCTTT.